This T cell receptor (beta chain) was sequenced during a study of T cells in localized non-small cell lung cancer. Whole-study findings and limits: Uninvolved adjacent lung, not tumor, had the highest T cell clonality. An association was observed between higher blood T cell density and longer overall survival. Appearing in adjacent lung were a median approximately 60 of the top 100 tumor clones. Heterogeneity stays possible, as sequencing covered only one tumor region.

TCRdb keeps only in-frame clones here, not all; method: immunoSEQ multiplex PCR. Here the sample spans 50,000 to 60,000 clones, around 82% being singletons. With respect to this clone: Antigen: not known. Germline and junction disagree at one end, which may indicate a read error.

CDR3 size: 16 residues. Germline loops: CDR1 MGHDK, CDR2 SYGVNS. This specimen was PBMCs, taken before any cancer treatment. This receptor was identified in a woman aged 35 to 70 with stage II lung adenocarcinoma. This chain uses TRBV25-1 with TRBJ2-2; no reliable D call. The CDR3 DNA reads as TGTGCCAGCAGTGAATTGGGGAATCCGAACGCCGGGGAGCTGTTTTTT. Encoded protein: CASSELGNPNAGELFF.